These 14 T cell receptor beta chains came from one sample sequenced in a study of shared clonotypes between healthy human individuals. Only in-frame clones appear in the TCRdb table, and some are missing; sequencing was by immunoSEQ multiplex PCR. Here the sample spans 450,000 to 600,000 clones, around 80% being singletons. Sequenced sample: PBMCs. Every receptor here comes from a middle-aged woman in good health. Some clones in this sample may be carry-over from other donors' samples.

Points on this clone: A single base is all that separates this from a far larger clone, so a read error is likely. V usage is TRBV11-2 and J usage is TRBJ2-1, with 8 bases aligning to TRBD2. CDR3 length: 14 residues. Losses at the gene ends were 3 bases for V and 9 bases for J; bases not matched to a gene: 7. Germline assignment: CDR1 SGHAT and CDR2 FQNNGV. The CDR3 loop reads CASSFSGTLSEQFF. The CDR3, as DNA: TGTGCCAGCAGCTTTAGCGGGACCCTCAGTGAGCAGTTCTTC. Based on the CDR3 plus reference TRBV11-2 and TRBJ2-1, the full variable domain is EAGVAQSPRYKIIEKRQSVAFWCNPISGHATLYWYQQILGQGPKLLIQFQNNGVVDDSQLPKDRFSAERLKGVDSTLKIQPAKLEDSAVYLCASSFSGTLSEQFFGPGTRLTVL.

The chain joins TRBV28 to TRBJ1-5; possibly TRBD1 for D (5 bases). This CDR3 spans 15 amino acids. Germline CDR1 is MDHEN and CDR2 is SYDVKM. Trimming cost V 3 bases and J 11 bases, with 20 bases left between them. CDR3 in amino acids: CASSFRGLGVGTQHF. The CDR3 nucleotides read TGTGCCAGCAGTTTCCGGGGGTTAGGTGTTGGAACCCAGCATTTT.

The chain uses TRBV6-4 and TRBJ2-2, with 8 bases matching TRBD2. Germline values: CDR1 MRHNA, CDR2 SNTAGT. This CDR3 spans 17 amino acids. J lost 0 bases, V lost 6 bases, and 9 bases had no gene match. The CDR3 DNA is TGTGCCAGCAGGGCCCGGGGGGGGGCCTCGAACACCGGGGAGCTGTTTTTT. It is translated as CASRARGGASNTGELFF.

For the CDR3, the DNA is TGTGCCAGCAGCTTGGTTGGGTTAAAAAACATTCAGTACTTC. The encoded protein is CASSLVGLKNIQYF. The chain carries TRBV5-6 and TRBJ2-4; D gene unclear. CDR3 size: 14 residues. Germline CDR1 reads SGHDT; CDR2 reads YYEEEE. The V and J ends lost 0 bases and 4 bases respectively, with 8 bases between them.

This rearrangement joins TRBV7-3 to TRBJ2-7; 11 positions agree with TRBD2. Germline V gene lookup returns CDR1 SGHTA and CDR2 FQGTGA. CDR3 size: 15 residues. Trimming removed 2 bases from V and 7 bases from J; junction bases left unmatched: 7. The CDR3 nucleotides are TGTGCCAGCAGCTTAGGGCTAGCGGGAGGCGGGGAGCAGTACTTC. Translating gives CASSLGLAGGGEQYF.

This chain links TRBV28 with TRBJ1-1, with TRBD1 matching 8 bases. The germline gives CDR1 MDHEN, CDR2 SYDVKM. CDR3 size: 15 residues. Trimming at V came to 6 bases and at J to 2 bases, leaving 8 bases not matched to a gene. As DNA, the CDR3 is TGTGCCAGCAGGGGACTGGACAGGGTAAACACTGAAGCTTTCTTT. Protein sequence: CASRGLDRVNTEAFF. The variable domain in full, completed from reference TRBV28 and TRBJ1-1, reads DVKVTQSSRYLVKRTGEKVFLECVQDMDHENMFWYRQDPGLGLRLIYFSYDVKMKEKGDIPEGYSVSREKKERFSLILESASTNQTSMYLCASRGLDRVNTEAFFGQGTRLTVV.

This clone turned up a few times. The gene calls are TRBV7-3 and TRBJ2-3; D remains unclear. The CDR3 is 12 amino acids. V lost 5 bases to trimming and J lost 8 bases, with 11 bases between them. Germline loops: CDR1 SGHTA, CDR2 FQGTGA. DNA of the CDR3: TGTGCCAGCAGCCCCCCGGAAGGTACGCAGTATTTT. This codes for CASSPPEGTQYF. The whole variable domain, remainder taken from reference TRBV7-3 and TRBJ2-3, is GAGVSQTPSNKVTEKGKYVELRCDPISGHTALYWYRQSLGQGPEFLIYFQGTGAADDSGLPNDRFFAVRPEGSVSTLKIQRTERGDSAVYLCASSPPEGTQYFGPGTRLTVL.

V and J are TRBV4-1 and TRBJ1-2; a weak D match, TRBD1 (5 bases). In germline, CDR1 is MGHRA, CDR2 YSYEKL. The V end was cut by 0 bases, the J end by 9 bases, with 17 bases between. This CDR3 is built from 15 residues. In DNA, the CDR3 is TGCGCCAGCAGCCAAGAAGGCGGGGGAGGTCTTCGCTACACCTTC. Its translation: CASSQEGGGGLRYTF.

This chain joins TRBV19 and TRBJ1-1; 7 bases fit TRBD1. The V gene's germline CDR1 is LNHDA and CDR2 SQIVND (reference sequence). J lost 3 bases, V lost 4 bases, and 2 bases had no gene match. The CDR3 has 13 residues. Written as DNA, the CDR3 is TGTGCCAGTAGTAACACAGGGGACACTGAAGCTTTCTTT. Its protein is CASSNTGDTEAFF.

The chain uses TRBV25-1 and TRBJ2-7, with TRBD2 identical over 9 bases. In germline, CDR1 is MGHDK, CDR2 SYGVNS. There are 15 residues in the CDR3. V shed 6 bases and J 2 bases; nucleotides not matched to a gene: 8. CDR3 nucleotides: TGTGCCAGCAGGAGGGCGGGAGGGCCCCCCTACGAGCAGTACTTC. Translating it yields CASRRAGGPPYEQYF.

The chain combines TRBV11-3 with TRBJ2-5; D is unclear. Germline V gene lookup returns CDR1 SGHNT and CDR2 YENEEA. Trimming took off 1 base at V and 2 bases at J, with 2 bases between the two ends. The CDR3 totals 12 residues. The CDR3, as DNA: TGTGCCAGCAGCTTAGTTCAAGAGACCCAGTACTTC. It encodes CASSLVQETQYF. Full variable domain (rest looked up from reference TRBV11-3 and TRBJ2-5): EAGVVQSPRYKIIEKKQPVAFWCNPISGHNTLYWYLQNLGQGPELLIRYENEEAVDDSQLPKDRFSAERLKGVDSTLKIQPAELGDSAVYLCASSLVQETQYFGPGTRLLVL.

V usage is TRBV4-1 and J usage is TRBJ1-4; 11 nucleotides align to TRBD1. Looked up from germline, CDR1 is MGHRA and CDR2 is YSYEKL. With 4 bases clipped from V and 7 bases from J, the junction kept 2 bases outside the gene matches. There are 14 residues in the CDR3. CDR3: CASSLGQGGEKLFF. The DNA for the CDR3 is TGCGCCAGCAGCCTGGGACAGGGGGGTGAAAAACTGTTTTTT.

This clone came up a few times. The chain recombines TRBV28 with TRBJ1-5; 10 bases match TRBD1. The ends lost 5 bases at V and 1 base at J; junction bases unmatched: 11. The CDR3 sequence is 18 residues long. Germline-derived CDR1 and CDR2 are MDHEN and SYDVKM. The CDR3 loop reads CASSVPGTGVGSNQPQHF. For the CDR3, the DNA is TGTGCCAGCAGTGTCCCCGGGACAGGGGTGGGGAGCAATCAGCCCCAGCATTTT.

The J gene is TRBJ2-1, the V gene TRBV5-4; D possibly uses TRBD1 or TRBD2 (6 bases each). CDR1 is SGHNT, CDR2 YYREEE, per germline (reference sequence). The CDR3 loop spans 14 amino acids. V was trimmed by 3 bases and J by 5 bases, leaving 12 bases between them. The CDR3 DNA reads TGTGCCAGCAGCTCCCCGAGGGGGGACAATGAGCAGTTCTTC. It specifies CASSSPRGDNEQFF.